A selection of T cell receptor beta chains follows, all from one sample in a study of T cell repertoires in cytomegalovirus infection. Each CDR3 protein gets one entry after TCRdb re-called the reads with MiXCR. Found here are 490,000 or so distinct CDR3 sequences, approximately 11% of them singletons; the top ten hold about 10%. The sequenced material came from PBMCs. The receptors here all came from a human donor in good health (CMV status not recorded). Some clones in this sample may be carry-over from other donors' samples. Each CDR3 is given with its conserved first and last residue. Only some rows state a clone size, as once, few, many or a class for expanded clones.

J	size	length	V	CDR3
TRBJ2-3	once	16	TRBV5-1	CASSLEAGASPDTQYF
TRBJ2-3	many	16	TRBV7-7	CASSLSAGGYTDTQYF
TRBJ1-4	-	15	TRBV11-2	CASSLTPGTDEKLFF
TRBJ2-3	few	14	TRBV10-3	CAISERTSTDTQYF
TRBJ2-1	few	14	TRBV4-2	CASSHRGSYNEQFF
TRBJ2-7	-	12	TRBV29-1	CSVEEGFYEQYF
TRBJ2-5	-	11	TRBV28	CASSAQQAWYF
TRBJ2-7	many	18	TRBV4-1	CASSQDMLAGGPAYEQYF
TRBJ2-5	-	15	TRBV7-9	CASSLDRTKQETQYF
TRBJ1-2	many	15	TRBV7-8	CASSLAWDSYYGYTF
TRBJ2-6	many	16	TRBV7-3	CASSLILGSGANVLTF
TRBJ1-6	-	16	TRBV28	CASSFRDRRHNSPLHF
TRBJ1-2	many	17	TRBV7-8	CASSRDVGFSIDYGYTF
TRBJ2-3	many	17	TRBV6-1	CASSDRLAGGRPDTQYF
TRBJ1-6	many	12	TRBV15	CATSRDQSALHF
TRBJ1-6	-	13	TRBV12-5	CASGLAPTGPLHF
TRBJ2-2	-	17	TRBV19	CASSMDALQPNTGELFF
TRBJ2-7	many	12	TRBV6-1	CASSAAGYEQYF
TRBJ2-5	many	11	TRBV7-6	CASSRAETQYF
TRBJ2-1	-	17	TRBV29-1	CSVTLGTSGSPYNEQFF
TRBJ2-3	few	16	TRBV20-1	CSARTSGAGSTDTQYF
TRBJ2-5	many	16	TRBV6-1	CASSESASGRIETQYF
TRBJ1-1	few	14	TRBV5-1	CASIRDGETTEAFF
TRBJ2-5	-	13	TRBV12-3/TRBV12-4	CASSREVEETQYF
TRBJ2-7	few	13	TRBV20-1	CSVPEAGSYEQYF
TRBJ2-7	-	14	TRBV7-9	CASRPIAGGGEQYF